The entry below describes one TCR beta chain. No antigen is known for it. Trimming shortened V by 0 bases and J by 2 bases, and 11 bases separated the two germline ends. The CDR3 is 15 residues long. Germline lookup yields CDR1 MGHRA and CDR2 YSYEKL. The assay was immunoSEQ multiplex PCR, and TCRdb's table has in-frame clones only and misses some. This sample has some 16,000 clones, with about three quarters found just once. These data originate in a study of OX40 agonist ivuxolimab in advanced cancers. In the study overall: An agonistic anti-OX40 (CD134) antibody, ivuxolimab, was used to treat the patients. Partial responses occurred in three patients (one hepatocellular carcinoma, two cutaneous melanoma). Study observations and caveats: Low normalized T-cell clonal expansion also characterized some of the nonresponders.

Sampling times: baseline, cycle 4 day 1, cycle 7 day 1. The rearrangement uses TRBV4-1 and TRBJ2-7, with no clear D. This specimen consisted of CD4+ or CD8+ T cells sorted from blood, obtained in a trial of the OX40 agonist ivuxolimab. The sequence came from an adult with an advanced solid tumor such as melanoma, head and neck, liver or kidney cancer. CDR3: CASSQDELKTYEQYF. The DNA for the CDR3 is TGCGCCAGCAGCCAAGATGAATTAAAAACCTACGAGCAGTACTTC.